The TCR beta chain under discussion was sequenced for a study of cytomegalovirus exposure and HLA in healthy donors. The germline V and J ends were trimmed by 0 bases and 4 bases, with 13 bases remaining between them. This CDR3 is 16 amino acids long. Germline-derived CDR1 and CDR2 are MGHRA and YSYEKL. Profiled with immunoSEQ multiplex PCR; TCRdb holds only in-frame clones, not every one. The data contain some 69,000 clones, around 97% of them singletons. Whole-study results and caveats: The tendency of first-cohort TCR clusters to co-occur in the 120 or so validation repertoires was identified by a subsequent analysis. Among TCR beta chains, those listed as cytomegalovirus-associated numbered around 160.

As to this clone: The target antigen is unknown.

This TCR was sampled from a man younger than 35 in good health and CMV-seronegative. The chain uses TRBV4-1 and TRBJ2-1; D is perhaps TRBD2 (5 bases). Sequencing was performed on PBMCs. CDR3 region: CASSQDWGSAYNEQFF. In DNA, the CDR3 is TGCGCCAGCAGCCAAGATTGGGGTAGCGCTTACAATGAGCAGTTCTTC.